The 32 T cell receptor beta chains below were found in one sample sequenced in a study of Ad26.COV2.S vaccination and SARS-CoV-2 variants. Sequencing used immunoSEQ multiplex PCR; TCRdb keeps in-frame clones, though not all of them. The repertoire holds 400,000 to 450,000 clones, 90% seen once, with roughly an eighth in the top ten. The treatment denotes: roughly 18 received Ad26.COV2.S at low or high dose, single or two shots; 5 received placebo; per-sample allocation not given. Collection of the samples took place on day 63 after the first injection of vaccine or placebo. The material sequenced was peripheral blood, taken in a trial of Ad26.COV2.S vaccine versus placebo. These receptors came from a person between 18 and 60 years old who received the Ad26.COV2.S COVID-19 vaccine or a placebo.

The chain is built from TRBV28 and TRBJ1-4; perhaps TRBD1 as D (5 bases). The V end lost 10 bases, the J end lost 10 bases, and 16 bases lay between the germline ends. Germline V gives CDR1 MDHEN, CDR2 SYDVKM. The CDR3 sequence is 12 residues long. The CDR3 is CATHRGEGKLFF. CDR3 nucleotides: TGTGCCACCCACCGGGGGGAAGGAAAACTGTTTTTT.

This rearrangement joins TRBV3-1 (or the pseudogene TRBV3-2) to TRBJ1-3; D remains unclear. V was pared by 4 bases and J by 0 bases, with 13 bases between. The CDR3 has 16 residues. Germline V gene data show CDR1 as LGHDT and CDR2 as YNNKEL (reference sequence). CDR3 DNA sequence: TGTGCCAGCAGCCCTGCTGCGGGAGGCTCTGGAAACACCATATATTTT. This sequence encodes CASSPAAGGSGNTIYF.

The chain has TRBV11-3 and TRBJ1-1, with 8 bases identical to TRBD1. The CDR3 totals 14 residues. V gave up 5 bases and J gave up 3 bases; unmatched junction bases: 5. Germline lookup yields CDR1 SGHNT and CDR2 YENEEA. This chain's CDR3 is CASSPGQGYTEAFF. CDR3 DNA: TGTGCCAGCAGCCCCGGACAGGGCTACACTGAAGCTTTCTTT.

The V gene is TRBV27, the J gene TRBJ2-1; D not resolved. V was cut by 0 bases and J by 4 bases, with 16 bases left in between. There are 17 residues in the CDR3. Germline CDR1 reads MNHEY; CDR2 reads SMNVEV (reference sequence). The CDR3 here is CASSLSGQLVRYNEQFF. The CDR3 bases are TGTGCCAGCAGTTTATCGGGTCAGCTAGTCAGGTACAATGAGCAGTTCTTC.

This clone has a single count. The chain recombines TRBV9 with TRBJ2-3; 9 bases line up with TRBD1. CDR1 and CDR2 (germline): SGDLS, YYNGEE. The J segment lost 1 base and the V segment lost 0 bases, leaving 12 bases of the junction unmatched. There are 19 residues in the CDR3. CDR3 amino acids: CASSVAPGQGRGGTDTQYF. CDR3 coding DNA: TGTGCCAGCAGCGTAGCCCCAGGACAGGGGAGAGGGGGCACAGATACGCAGTATTTT.

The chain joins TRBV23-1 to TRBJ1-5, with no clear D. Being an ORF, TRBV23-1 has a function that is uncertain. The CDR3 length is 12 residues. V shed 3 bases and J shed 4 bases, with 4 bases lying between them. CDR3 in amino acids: CASSQGNQPQHF. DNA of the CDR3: TGCGCCAGCAGTCAGGGTAATCAGCCCCAGCATTTT.

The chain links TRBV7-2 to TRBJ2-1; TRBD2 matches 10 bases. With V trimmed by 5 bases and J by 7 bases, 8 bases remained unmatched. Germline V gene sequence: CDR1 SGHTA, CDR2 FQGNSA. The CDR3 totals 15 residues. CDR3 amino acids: CASSPLAGVQNEQFF. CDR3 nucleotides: TGTGCCAGCAGCCCTCTAGCGGGAGTTCAAAATGAGCAGTTCTTC.

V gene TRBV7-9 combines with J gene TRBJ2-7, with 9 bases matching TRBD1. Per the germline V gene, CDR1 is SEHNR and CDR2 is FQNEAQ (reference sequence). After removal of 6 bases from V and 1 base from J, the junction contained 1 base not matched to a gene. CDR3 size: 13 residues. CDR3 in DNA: TGTGCCAGCAGTGGACAGGGGTCCTACGAGCAGTACTTC. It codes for CASSGQGSYEQYF. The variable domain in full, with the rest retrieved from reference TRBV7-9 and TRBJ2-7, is DTGVSQNPRHKITKRGQNVTFRCDPISEHNRLYWYRQTLGQGPEFLTYFQNEAQLEKSRLLSDRFSAERPKGSFSTLEIQRTEQGDSAMYLCASSGQGSYEQYFGPGTRLTVT.

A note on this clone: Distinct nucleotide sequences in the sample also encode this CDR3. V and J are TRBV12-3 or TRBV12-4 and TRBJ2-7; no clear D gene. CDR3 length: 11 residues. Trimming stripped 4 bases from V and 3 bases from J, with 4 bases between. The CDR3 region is CASSSLYEQYF. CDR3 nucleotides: TGTGCCAGCAGTTCTCTCTACGAGCAGTACTTC.

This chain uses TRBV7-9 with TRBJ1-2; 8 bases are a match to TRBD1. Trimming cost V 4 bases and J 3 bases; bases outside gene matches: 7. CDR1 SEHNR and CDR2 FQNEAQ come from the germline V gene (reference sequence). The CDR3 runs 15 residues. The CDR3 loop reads CASSSDREKDYGYTF. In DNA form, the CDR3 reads TGTGCCAGCAGCTCGGACAGGGAGAAAGACTATGGCTACACCTTC. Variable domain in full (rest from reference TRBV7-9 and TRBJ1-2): DTGVSQNPRHKITKRGQNVTFRCDPISEHNRLYWYRQTLGQGPEFLTYFQNEAQLEKSRLLSDRFSAERPKGSFSTLEIQRTEQGDSAMYLCASSSDREKDYGYTFGSGTRLTVV.

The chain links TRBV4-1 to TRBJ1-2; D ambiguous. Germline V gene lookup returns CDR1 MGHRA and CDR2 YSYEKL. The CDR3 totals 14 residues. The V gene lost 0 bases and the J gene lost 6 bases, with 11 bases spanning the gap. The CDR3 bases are TGCGCCAGCAGCCAAGAAAGGCAGACACATGGCTACACCTTC. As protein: CASSQERQTHGYTF.

The CDR3 sequence is CAWSYVPGEKLFF. The CDR3 nucleotides read TGTGCCTGGAGTTATGTCCCGGGAGAAAAACTGTTTTTT. The chain couples TRBV30 to TRBJ1-4; D unresolved. Germline V lookup: CDR1 GTSNPN, CDR2 SVGIG (reference sequence). V gave up 2 bases and J gave up 8 bases, with 12 bases separating them. This CDR3 has 13 residues.

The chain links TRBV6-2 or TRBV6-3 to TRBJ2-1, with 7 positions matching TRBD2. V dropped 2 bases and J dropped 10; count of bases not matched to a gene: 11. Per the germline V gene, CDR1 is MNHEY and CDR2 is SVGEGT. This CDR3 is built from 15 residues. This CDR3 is CASSYPTSFTGEQFF. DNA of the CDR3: TGTGCCAGCAGTTACCCGACTAGCTTCACCGGCGAGCAGTTCTTC.

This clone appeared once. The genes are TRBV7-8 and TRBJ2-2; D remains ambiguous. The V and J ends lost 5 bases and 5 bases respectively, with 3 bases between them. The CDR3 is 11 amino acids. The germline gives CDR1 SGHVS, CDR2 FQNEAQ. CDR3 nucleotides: TGTGCCAGCAGCCGAACCGGGGAGCTGTTTTTT. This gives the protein CASSRTGELFF.

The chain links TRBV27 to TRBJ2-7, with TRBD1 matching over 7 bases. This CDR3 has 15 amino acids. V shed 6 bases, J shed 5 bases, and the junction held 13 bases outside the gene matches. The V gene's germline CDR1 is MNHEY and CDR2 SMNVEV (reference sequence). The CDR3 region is CASRDRQGRRDEQYF. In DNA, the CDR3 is TGTGCCAGCAGGGACAGACAGGGTCGAAGGGACGAGCAGTACTTC.

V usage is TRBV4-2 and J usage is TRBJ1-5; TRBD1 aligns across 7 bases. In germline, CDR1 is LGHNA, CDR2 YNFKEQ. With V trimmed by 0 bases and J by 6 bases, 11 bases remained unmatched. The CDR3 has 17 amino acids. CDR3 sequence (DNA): TGTGCCAGCAGCCAAGAGAGGGACCCAGGGGGGGGTCAGCCCCAGCATTTT. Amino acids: CASSQERDPGGGQPQHF.

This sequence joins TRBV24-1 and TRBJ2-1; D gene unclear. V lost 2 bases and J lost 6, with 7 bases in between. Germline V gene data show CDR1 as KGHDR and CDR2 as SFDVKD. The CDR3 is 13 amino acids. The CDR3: CATSDSPRNEQFF. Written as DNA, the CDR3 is TGTGCCACCAGTGATTCCCCCCGCAATGAGCAGTTCTTC.

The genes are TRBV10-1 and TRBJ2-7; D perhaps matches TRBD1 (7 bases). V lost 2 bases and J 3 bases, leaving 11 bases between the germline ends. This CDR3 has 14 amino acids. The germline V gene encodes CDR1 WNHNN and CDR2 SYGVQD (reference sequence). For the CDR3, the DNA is TGCGCCAGCAGTGAGAGGAGGGACAGCTACGAGCAGTACTTC. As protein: CASSERRDSYEQYF.

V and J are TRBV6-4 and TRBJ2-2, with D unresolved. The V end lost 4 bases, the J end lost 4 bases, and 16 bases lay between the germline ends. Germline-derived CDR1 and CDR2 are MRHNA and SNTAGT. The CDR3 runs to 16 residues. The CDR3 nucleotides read TGTGCCAGCAGTGTAAGACTCGTAGCCGGCACCGGGGAGCTGTTTTTT. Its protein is CASSVRLVAGTGELFF.

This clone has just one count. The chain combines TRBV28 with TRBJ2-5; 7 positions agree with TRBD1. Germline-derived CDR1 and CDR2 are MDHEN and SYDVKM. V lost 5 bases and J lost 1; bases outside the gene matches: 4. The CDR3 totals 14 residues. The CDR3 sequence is CASSPGTVQETQYF. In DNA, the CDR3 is TGTGCCAGCAGTCCAGGGACAGTCCAAGAGACCCAGTACTTC.

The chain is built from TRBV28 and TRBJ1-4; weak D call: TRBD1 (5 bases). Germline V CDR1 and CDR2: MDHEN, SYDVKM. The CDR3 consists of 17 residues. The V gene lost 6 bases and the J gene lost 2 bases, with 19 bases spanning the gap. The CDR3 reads CASSRRGAGWTNEKLFF. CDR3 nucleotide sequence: TGTGCCAGCAGCCGAAGAGGGGCAGGGTGGACTAATGAAAAACTGTTTTTT. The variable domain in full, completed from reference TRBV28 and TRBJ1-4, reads DVKVTQSSRYLVKRTGEKVFLECVQDMDHENMFWYRQDPGLGLRLIYFSYDVKMKEKGDIPEGYSVSREKKERFSLILESASTNQTSMYLCASSRRGAGWTNEKLFFGSGTQLSVL.

The CDR3 sequence is CASSQDSTGGGGYEKLFF. DNA for the CDR3: TGCGCCAGCAGCCAAGATTCGACAGGGGGCGGTGGATATGAAAAACTGTTTTTT. V usage is TRBV4-3 and J usage is TRBJ1-4, with 10 bases identical to TRBD1. V lost 0 bases to trimming and J lost 6 bases; unmatched junction nucleotides: 10. This CDR3 contains 18 residues. Germline CDR1 and CDR2: LGHNA and YSLEER.

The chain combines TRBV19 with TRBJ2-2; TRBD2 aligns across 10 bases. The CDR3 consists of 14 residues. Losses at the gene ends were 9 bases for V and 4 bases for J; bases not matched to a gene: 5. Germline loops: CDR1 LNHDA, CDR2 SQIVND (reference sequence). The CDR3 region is CASRLAGFTGELFF. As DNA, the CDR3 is TGTGCCAGCCGACTAGCGGGTTTCACCGGGGAGCTGTTTTTT.

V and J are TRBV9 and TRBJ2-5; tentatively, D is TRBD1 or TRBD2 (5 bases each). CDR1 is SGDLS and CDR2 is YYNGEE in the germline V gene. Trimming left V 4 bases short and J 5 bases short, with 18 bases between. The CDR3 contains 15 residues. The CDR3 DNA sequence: TGTGCCAGCAGCACCTGGGACGCGCCTAGGGAGACCCAGTACTTC. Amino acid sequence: CASSTWDAPRETQYF.

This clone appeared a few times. The CDR3 spells CAWSDGDDQPQHF. The CDR3 nucleotides read TGTGCCTGGAGCGATGGGGATGATCAGCCCCAGCATTTT. The chain carries TRBV30 and TRBJ1-5; D is unclear. CDR3 length: 13 residues. V dropped 3 bases and J dropped 5 bases, with 11 bases sitting between them. Germline CDR1 reads GTSNPN; CDR2 reads SVGIG (reference sequence).

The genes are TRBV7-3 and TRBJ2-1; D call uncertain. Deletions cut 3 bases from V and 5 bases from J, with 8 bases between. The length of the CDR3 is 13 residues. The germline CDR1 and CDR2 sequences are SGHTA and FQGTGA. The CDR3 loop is CASSFAHDNEQFF. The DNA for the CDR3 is TGTGCCAGCAGCTTTGCTCACGACAATGAGCAGTTCTTC.

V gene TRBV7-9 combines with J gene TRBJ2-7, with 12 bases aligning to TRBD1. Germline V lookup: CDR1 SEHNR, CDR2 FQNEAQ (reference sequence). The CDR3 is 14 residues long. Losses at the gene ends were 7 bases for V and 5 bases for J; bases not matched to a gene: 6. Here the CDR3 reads CASTRDRGRDEQYF. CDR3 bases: TGTGCCAGCACCCGGGACAGGGGGCGAGACGAGCAGTACTTC.

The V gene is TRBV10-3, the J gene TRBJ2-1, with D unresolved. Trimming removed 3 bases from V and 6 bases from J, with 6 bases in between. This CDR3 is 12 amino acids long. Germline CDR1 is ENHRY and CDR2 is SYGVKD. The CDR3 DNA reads TGTGCCATCAGTGACGGCGTCAATGAGCAGTTCTTC. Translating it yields CAISDGVNEQFF.

The CDR3 DNA is TGTGCCAGCAGCTTGGTGGGTAGCGGGAGTCCCGGGGAGCTGTTTTTT. Protein: CASSLVGSGSPGELFF. V usage is TRBV5-6 and J usage is TRBJ2-2; 9 bases map to TRBD2. The V segment lost 0 bases and the J segment 6 bases; nucleotides outside the gene matches: 6. The germline gives CDR1 SGHDT, CDR2 YYEEEE. The CDR3 runs to 16 residues.

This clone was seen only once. CDR3 coding DNA: TGTGCCACCAGCAGAGGCGTACACTCTAGCACAGATACGCAGTATTTT. Residues: CATSRGVHSSTDTQYF. The chain recombines TRBV15 with TRBJ2-3; D unclear. The CDR3 contains 16 residues. CDR1 and CDR2 from the germline V gene are LNHNV and YYDKDF (reference sequence). V was pared by 1 base and J by 0 bases, with 11 bases between.

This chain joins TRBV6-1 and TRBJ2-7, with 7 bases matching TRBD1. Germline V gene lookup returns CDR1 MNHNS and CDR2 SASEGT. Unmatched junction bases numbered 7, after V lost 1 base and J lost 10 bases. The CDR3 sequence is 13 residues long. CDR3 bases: TGTGCCAGCAGTGAAGACAGGGGAGTGGGCCAGTACTTC. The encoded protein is CASSEDRGVGQYF.

The CDR3 DNA reads as TGTGCCAGCAGTTTATTGTGGGAACTGCAGTACTTC. As protein: CASSLLWELQYF. The chain is built from TRBV28 and TRBJ2-7; D uncertain. The CDR3 runs to 12 residues. The V gene's germline CDR1 is MDHEN and CDR2 SYDVKM. Trimming took off 1 base at V and 9 bases at J, with 10 bases between the two ends.